The clone carrying this TCR beta chain was observed at least ten times. The source of the sample is a study of human T cells and chemical hapten exposure. The ends lost 0 bases at V and 2 bases at J; junction bases unmatched: 4. This CDR3 contains 15 residues. Germline V gene data show CDR1 as DFQATT and CDR2 as SNEGSKA (reference sequence). Library construction involved attaching unique molecular identifiers to individual cDNA molecules, which allowed quantitative, reproducible TCR counting. TCRdb called the 5' RACE reads again in MiXCR, with one record for every CDR3 protein. The sample lists approximately 140,000 distinct CDR3 sequences, 3.5% to 5% occurring once. Before extraction, the whole blood was not fractionated, and total RNA was taken from it.

The J gene is TRBJ2-7, the V gene TRBV20-1; 10 bases are shared with TRBD1. The sequence was collected from a female donor in good health. The CDR3 reads CSAREPGQGTYEQYF. The CDR3, as DNA: TGCAGTGCTAGAGAACCGGGACAGGGGACCTACGAGCAGTACTTC.